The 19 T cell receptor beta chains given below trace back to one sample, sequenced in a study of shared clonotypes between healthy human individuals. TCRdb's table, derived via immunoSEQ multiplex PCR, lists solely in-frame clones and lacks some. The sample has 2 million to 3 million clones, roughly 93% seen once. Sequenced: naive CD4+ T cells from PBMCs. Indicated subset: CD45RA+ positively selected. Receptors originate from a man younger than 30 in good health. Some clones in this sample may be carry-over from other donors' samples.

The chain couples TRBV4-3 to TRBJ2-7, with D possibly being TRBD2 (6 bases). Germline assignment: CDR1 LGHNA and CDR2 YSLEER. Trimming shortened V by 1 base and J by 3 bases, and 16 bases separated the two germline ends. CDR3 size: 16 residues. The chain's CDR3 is CASSQVLAETRYEQYF. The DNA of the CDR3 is TGCGCCAGCAGCCAAGTTTTAGCGGAAACTCGCTACGAGCAGTACTTC.

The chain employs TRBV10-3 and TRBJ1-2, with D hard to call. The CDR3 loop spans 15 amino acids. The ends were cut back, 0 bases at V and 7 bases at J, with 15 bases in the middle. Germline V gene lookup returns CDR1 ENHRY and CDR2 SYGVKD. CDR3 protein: CAISESKVGWGGYTF. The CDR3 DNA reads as TGTGCCATCAGTGAGTCGAAGGTGGGATGGGGTGGCTACACCTTC.

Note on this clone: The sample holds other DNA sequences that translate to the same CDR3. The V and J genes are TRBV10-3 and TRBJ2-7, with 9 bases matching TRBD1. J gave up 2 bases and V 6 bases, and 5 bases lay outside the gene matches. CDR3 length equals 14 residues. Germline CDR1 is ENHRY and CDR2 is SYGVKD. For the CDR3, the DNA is TGTGCCATCAGACCGGGACAGGGAACCTACGAGCAGTACTTC. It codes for CAIRPGQGTYEQYF.

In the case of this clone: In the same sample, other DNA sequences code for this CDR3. The CDR3 bases are TGTGCCAGCAGTCGGGACAGGGGAAACACCATATATTTT. Protein product: CASSRDRGNTIYF. The V and J genes are TRBV28 and TRBJ1-3; 8 nucleotides line up with TRBD1. V trimming: 5 bases; J trimming: 4 bases; junction bases outside the gene matches: 1. The CDR3 extends over 13 amino acids. Germline V lookup: CDR1 MDHEN, CDR2 SYDVKM.

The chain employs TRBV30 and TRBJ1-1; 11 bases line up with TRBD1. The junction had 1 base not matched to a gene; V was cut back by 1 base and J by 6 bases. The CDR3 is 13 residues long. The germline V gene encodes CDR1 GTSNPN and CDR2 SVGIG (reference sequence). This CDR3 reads CAWSGTGGSEAFF. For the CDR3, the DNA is TGTGCCTGGAGTGGGACAGGGGGCTCTGAAGCTTTCTTT. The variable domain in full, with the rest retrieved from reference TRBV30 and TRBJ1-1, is SQTIHQWPATLVQPVGSPLSLECTVEGTSNPNLYWYRQAAGRGLQLLFYSVGIGQISSEVPQNLSASRPQDRQFILSSKKLLLSDSGFYLCAWSGTGGSEAFFGQGTRLTVV.

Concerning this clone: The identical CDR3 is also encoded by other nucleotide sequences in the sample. The CDR3 DNA reads as TGTGCCAGTAGCGGGCTTTTGAACACCGGGGAGCTGTTTTTT. Its translation is CASSGLLNTGELFF. The rearrangement joins TRBV19 to TRBJ2-2, with D uncertain. V was trimmed by 6 bases and J by 1 base, leaving 9 bases between them. This CDR3 is 14 amino acids long. From germline, CDR1 is LNHDA and CDR2 SQIVND (reference sequence). Looking up the rest from reference TRBV19 and TRBJ2-2 gives the full variable domain: DGGITQSPKYLFRKEGQNVTLSCEQNLNHDAMYWYRQDPGQGLRLIYYSQIVNDFQKGDIAEGYSVSREKKESFPLTVTSAQKNPTAFYLCASSGLLNTGELFFGEGSRLTVL.

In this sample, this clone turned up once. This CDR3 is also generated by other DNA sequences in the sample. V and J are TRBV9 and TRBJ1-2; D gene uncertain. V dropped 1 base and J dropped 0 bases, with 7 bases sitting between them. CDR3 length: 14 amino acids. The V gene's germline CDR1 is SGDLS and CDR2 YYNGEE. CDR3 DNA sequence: TGTGCCAGCAGCGTAACCGGGACTAACTATGGCTACACCTTC. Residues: CASSVTGTNYGYTF. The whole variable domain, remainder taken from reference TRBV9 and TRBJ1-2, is DSGVTQTPKHLITATGQRVTLRCSPRSGDLSVYWYQQSLDQGLQFLIQYYNGEERAKGNILERFSAQQFPDLHSELNLSSLELGDSALYFCASSVTGTNYGYTFGSGTRLTVV.

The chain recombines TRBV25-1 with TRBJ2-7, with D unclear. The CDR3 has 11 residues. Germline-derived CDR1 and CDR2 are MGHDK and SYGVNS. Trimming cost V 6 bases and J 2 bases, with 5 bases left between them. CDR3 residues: CASRETYEQYF. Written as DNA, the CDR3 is TGTGCCAGCAGGGAAACCTACGAGCAGTACTTC.

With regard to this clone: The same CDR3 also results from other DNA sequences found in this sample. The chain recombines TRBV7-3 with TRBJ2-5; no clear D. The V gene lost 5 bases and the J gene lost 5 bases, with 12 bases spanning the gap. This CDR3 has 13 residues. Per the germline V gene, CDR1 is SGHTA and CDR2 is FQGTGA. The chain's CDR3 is CASSPDSGETQYF. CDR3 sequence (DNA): TGTGCCAGCAGCCCAGACTCCGGCGAGACCCAGTACTTC.

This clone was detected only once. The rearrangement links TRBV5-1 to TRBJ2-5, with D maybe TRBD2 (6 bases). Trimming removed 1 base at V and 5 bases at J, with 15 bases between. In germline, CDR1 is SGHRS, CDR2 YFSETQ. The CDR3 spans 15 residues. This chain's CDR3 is CASSLRGTGEETQYF. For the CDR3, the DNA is TGCGCCAGCAGCTTGCGCGGGACTGGAGAGGAGACCCAGTACTTC.

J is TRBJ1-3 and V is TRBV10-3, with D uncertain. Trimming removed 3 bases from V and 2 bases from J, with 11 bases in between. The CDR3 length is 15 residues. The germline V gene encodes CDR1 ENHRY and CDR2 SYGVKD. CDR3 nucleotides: TGTGCCATCAGTGAAGGCAGGCAAGCTGGAAACACCATATATTTT. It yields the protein CAISEGRQAGNTIYF.

Here the CDR3 DNA reads TGTGCCAGCAGCCCCCAAGGGAGGGGGAGTCTCTCCGATGAGCAGTTCTTC. It yields the protein CASSPQGRGSLSDEQFF. V and J are TRBV28 and TRBJ2-1, with TRBD2 as a possible D gene (7 bases). The CDR3 sequence is 17 residues long. Looked up from germline, CDR1 is MDHEN and CDR2 is SYDVKM. Trimming pared 6 bases from V and 8 bases from J, leaving 26 bases between.

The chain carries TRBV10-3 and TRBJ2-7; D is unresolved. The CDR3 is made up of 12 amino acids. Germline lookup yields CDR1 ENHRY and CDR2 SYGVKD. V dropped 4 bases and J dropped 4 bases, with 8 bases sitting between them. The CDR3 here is CAISGLRYEQYF. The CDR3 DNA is TGTGCCATCAGTGGACTGAGATACGAGCAGTACTTC.

CDR3 in amino acids: CASSDKEGFVTDTQYF. The CDR3 region has the DNA TGTGCCAGCAGTGACAAGGAGGGATTCGTCACAGATACGCAGTATTTT. This chain links TRBV6-4 with TRBJ2-3, with D possibly TRBD2 on 6 matching bases. The V and J ends lost 2 bases and 2 bases respectively, with 14 bases between them. In germline, CDR1 is MRHNA, CDR2 SNTAGT. This CDR3 is built from 16 residues.

Here the CDR3 DNA reads TGTGCCAGCTCAAAAGACAGTATATCCCAGAACACTGAAGCTTTCTTT. This gives the protein CASSKDSISQNTEAFF. V usage is TRBV18 and J usage is TRBJ1-1, with D maybe TRBD1 (5 bases). Germline V lookup: CDR1 KGHSH, CDR2 LQKENI. The CDR3 has 16 residues. The V end was cut by 5 bases, the J end by 1 base, with 17 bases between.

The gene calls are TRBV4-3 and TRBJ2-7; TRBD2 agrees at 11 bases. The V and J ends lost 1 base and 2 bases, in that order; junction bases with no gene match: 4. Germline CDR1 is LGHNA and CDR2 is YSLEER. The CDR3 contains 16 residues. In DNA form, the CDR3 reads TGCGCCAGCAGCCAAGGTCGACTAGCGGGGACCTACGAGCAGTACTTC. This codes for CASSQGRLAGTYEQYF.

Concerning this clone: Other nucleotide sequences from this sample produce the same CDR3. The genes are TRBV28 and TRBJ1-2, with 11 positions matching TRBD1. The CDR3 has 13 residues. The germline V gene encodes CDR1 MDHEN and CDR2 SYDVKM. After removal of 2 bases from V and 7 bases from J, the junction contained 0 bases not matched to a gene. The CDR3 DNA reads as TGTGCCAGCAGTTTAGGGACAGGGGGTGGCTACACCTTC. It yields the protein CASSLGTGGGYTF.

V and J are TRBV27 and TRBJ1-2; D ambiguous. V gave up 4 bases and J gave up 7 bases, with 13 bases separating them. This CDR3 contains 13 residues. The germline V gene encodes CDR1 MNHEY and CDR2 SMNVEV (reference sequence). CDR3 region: CASSYGVGRGYTF. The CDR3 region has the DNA TGTGCCAGCAGTTACGGGGTTGGTCGTGGCTACACCTTC.

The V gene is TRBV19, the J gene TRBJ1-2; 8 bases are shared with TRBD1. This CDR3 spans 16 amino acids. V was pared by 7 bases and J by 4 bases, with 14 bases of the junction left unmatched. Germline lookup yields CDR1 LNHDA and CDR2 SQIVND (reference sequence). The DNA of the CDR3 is TGTGCCAGTACCCTAAGGACAGGGTTTGCCGGCTATGGCTACACCTTC. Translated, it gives CASTLRTGFAGYGYTF.